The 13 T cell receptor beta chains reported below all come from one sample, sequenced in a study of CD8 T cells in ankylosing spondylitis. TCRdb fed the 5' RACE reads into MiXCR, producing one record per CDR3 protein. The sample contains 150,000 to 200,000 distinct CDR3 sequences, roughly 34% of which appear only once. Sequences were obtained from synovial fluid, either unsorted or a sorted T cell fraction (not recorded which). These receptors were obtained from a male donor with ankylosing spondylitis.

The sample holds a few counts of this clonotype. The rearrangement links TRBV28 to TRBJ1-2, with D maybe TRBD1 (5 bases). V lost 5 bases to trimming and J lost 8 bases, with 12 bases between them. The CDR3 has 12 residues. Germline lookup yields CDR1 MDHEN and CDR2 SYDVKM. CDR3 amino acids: CASSPRGTGYTF. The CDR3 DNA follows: TGTGCCAGCAGTCCCCGGGGCACCGGCTACACCTTC.

This CDR3 is CAISEEVSSYNEQFF. Here the CDR3 DNA reads TGTGCCATCAGTGAAGAGGTGAGCTCCTACAATGAGCAGTTCTTC. This chain links TRBV10-3 with TRBJ2-1; D remains ambiguous. The ends were cut back, 3 bases at V and 0 bases at J, with 9 bases in the middle. This CDR3 spans 15 amino acids. Germline CDR1 is ENHRY and CDR2 is SYGVKD.

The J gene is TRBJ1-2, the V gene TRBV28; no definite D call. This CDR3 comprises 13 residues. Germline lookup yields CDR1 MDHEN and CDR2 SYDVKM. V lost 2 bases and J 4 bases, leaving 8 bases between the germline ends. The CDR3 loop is CASSLEVSYGYTF. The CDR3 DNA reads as TGTGCCAGCAGTTTAGAGGTCTCCTATGGCTACACCTTC.

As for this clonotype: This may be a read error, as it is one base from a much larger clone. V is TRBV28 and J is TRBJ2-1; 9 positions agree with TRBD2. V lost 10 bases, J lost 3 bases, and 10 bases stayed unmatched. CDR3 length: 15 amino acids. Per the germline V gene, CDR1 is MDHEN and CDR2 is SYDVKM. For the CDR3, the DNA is TGTGCCACCGACGGTAGCGGGAGCCGCTACAATGAGCAGTTCTTC. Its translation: CATDGSGSRYNEQFF. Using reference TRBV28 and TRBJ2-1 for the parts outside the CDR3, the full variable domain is DVKVTQSSRYLVKRTGEKVFLECVQDMDHENMFWYRQDPGLGLRLIYFSYDVKMKEKGDIPEGYSVSREKKERFSLILESASTNQTSMYLCATDGSGSRYNEQFFGPGTRLTVL.

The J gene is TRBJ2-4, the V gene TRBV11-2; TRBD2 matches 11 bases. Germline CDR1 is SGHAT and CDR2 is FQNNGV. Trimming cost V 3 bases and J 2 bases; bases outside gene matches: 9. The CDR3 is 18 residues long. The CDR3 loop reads CASSLGLAVLQTKNIQYF. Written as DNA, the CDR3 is TGTGCCAGCAGCTTGGGACTAGCGGTCCTCCAGACCAAAAACATTCAGTACTTC.

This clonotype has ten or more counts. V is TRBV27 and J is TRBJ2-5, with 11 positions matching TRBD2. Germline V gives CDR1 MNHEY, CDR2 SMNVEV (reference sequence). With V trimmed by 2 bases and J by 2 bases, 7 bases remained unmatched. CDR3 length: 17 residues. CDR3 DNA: TGTGCCAGCAGTTTAACCCCCGGACTAGCGGGTCAAGAGACCCAGTACTTC. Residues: CASSLTPGLAGQETQYF.

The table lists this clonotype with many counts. The chain's CDR3 is CASSLGLEEAFF. CDR3 nucleotides: TGTGCCAGCAGCTTAGGTCTGGAAGAAGCTTTCTTT. The chain carries TRBV7-9 and TRBJ1-1; no clear D gene. With 1 base removed from V and 8 bases from J, the gap between germline ends came to 8 bases. Germline loops: CDR1 SEHNR, CDR2 FQNEAQ (reference sequence). CDR3 length equals 12 residues.

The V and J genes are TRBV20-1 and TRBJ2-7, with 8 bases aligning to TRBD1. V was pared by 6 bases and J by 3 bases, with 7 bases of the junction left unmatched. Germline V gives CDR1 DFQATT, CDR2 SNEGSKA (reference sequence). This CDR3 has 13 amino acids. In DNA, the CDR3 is TGCAGTGCCACAGCAGACAGGGGCTACGAGCAGTACTTC. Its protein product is CSATADRGYEQYF.

For the CDR3, the DNA is TGTGCCACCAGTGACCCCCTCTATGGCTACACCTTC. Amino acids: CATSDPLYGYTF. The chain is built from TRBV24-1 and TRBJ1-2; D not resolved. The germline V gene encodes CDR1 KGHDR and CDR2 SFDVKD. This CDR3 region has 12 residues. V dropped 4 bases and J dropped 4 bases, with 6 bases sitting between them.

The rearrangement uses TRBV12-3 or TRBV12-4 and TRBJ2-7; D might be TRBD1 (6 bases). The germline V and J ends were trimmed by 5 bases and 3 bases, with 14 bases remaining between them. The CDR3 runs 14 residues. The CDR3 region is CASSADRPIYEQYF. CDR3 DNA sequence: TGTGCCAGCAGTGCCGACAGGCCGATCTACGAGCAGTACTTC.

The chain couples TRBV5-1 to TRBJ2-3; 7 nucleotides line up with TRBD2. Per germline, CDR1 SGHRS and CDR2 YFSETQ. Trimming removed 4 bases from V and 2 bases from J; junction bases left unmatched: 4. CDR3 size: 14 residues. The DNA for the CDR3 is TGCGCCAGCAGCGCCGGGACTATCACAGATACGCAGTATTTT. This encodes CASSAGTITDTQYF.

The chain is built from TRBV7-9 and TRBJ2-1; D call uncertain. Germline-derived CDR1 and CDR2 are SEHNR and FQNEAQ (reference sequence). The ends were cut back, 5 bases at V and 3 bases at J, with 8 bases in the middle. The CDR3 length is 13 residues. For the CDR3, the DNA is TGTGCCAGCAGCCCCACCAGCTACAATGAGCAGTTCTTC. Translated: CASSPTSYNEQFF.

This CDR3 reads CSAKDLERGANYGYTF. CDR3 DNA: TGCAGTGCCAAAGACTTAGAGAGGGGGGCTAACTATGGCTACACCTTC. This sequence joins TRBV20-1 and TRBJ1-2; perhaps TRBD1 as D (6 bases). V was shortened by 6 bases and J by 0 bases, with 20 bases between the two germline ends. The germline CDR1 and CDR2 sequences are DFQATT and SNEGSKA (reference sequence). This CDR3 has 16 residues.